In this sample, the clone carrying this T cell receptor beta chain turned up once. Produced via immunoSEQ multiplex PCR; TCRdb's table is partial and in-frame only. The table has 80,000 or so clones, approximately 86% seen once; the top ten hold 15% to 20%. Germline V lookup: CDR1 SGHRS, CDR2 YFSETQ. The CDR3 loop spans 16 amino acids. V trimming: 4 bases; J trimming: 0 bases; junction bases outside the gene matches: 7. The data derive from a study of blood T cell repertoires in COVID-19. Sequenced material: peripheral blood. The TCR was taken from a human donor in a cohort sampled during active COVID-19. The chain has TRBV5-1 and TRBJ2-1, with 7 bases matching TRBD1. CDR3 loop: CASSTANRGSYNEQFF. In DNA form, the CDR3 reads TGCGCCAGCAGCACAGCAAACAGGGGCTCCTACAATGAGCAGTTCTTC.